This TCR beta chain is drawn from a study of shared clonotypes between healthy human individuals (dated by TCRdb to 2020 to 2022). In terms of the full investigation: A few men and a couple of women, aged 18 to 49 years, made up the cohort. The study deeply sequenced blood TCR repertoires of five healthy adults to estimate repertoire size and the extent of clonotype sharing between individuals. Libraries were prepared and TCR repertoires were sequenced by different laboratories using diverse techniques, in order to increase sequencing depth and limit assay-specific biases. Per donor, leukapheresis produced somewhere between about 0.9 and 9.5 billion PBMCs. For each donor, three plates each were used for CD4 naive and CD4 memory, two plates were used for CD8 naive, and one plate was used for CD8 memory.

The CDR3 has 16 amino acids, counting the end cysteine and phenylalanine. The retained sequence is limited to the CDR3, 48 bases, with the frame set at the first base. Trimming removed 2 bases from V and 3 bases from J, leaving 13 bases between the germline ends. CDR1 and CDR2, per the germline V gene (reference sequence), are MNHNY and SVGAGI. Using the deep immunoSEQ assay, multiplex PCR amplified TCR CDR3 regions from genomic DNA. Extracted genomic DNA from each cell subset was distributed evenly across all wells of several immunoSEQ 96-well plates, and each plate was treated as a replicate. Each replicate PCR for sorted subsets received about 210 ng genomic DNA, equal to tens of thousands of T cell genomes. The purified libraries were quantified using a Qubit 3.0 fluorometer, sized with a Bioanalyzer 2100, and then quantified again using the KAPA Library Quantification kit. Every immunoSEQ 96-well plate was sequenced on a dedicated single-read 150-cycle Illumina NextSeq 550 flow cell. The published analysis was carried out like this. Because the immunoSEQ output included only junctional sequences and no quality scores, the filtering could not be the same as the filtering used for full-length reads. Sequences were annotated with PyIR, a Python wrapper for IgBLAST v1.9, using IMGT germline references to assign V/J genes and CDR3. Any read was removed if the V/J assignment was weak (E-value above 1e-6), the CDR3 was missing, or the read contained stop codons, out-of-frame junctions, or ambiguous translated residues. V3J clonotypes were defined as sequences sharing the same inferred V gene, J gene, and CDR3 amino acid sequence. Percentage overlap between repertoires was computed as shared unique clonotypes divided by the size of the smaller repertoire. Three approaches were used to assess repertoire richness: RTK rarefaction, the Chao1 estimator, and Recon v2.1 estimates of unobserved clonotypes. OLGA was used to compute generation probabilities for all TCRbeta clonotypes that the gDNA method yielded from a handful of donors. The source is immuneACCESS, and TCRdb retained only in-frame sequences with V and J called. Part of the clones is not carried over; for the studies checked, unresolved V genes explain less than half of this, and the remainder is unexplained. Clonal size and the V and J genes are those of that table, whereas D and trimming came from the DNA. In this sample the table shows some 2.1 million clones, approximately 94% of which occur a single time. Clones ranked in the top ten supply about 1.1% of the sample.

A word on this clone: No antigen is known for it. No base qualities exist here, and no much larger clone lies one base off it.

Here is what the overall study found, with its caveats: Across a few donors, about 4.5% of naive CD4, approximately 3.5% of naive CD8, roughly 2.2% of memory CD4, and approximately 0.4% of memory CD8 clonotypes were shared. Rarefaction of sorted-subset datasets indicated incomplete sequencing despite the large sequencing depth. Because the study included only a small number of donors, the genetic and exposure-history diversity represented was limited. Naive subsets generally had larger estimated clonotype richness than memory subsets did. Sampling was limited to blood, and TCR repertoires in tissue likely differ from TCR repertoires in blood. Based on pairwise subsampling, the degree of clonotype sharing among donors was expected to be affected by sequencing depth. Compared with non-shared clonotypes, clonotypes shared by all four sorted-subset donors had higher generation probabilities.

CD8 naive samples were obtained by positive selection for CCR7 among CD45RO-negative cells, yielding a CD45RA+CCR7+ population from which TemRA cells were excluded. Donors were healthy HIV-negative adults with no recently reported acute infections or vaccinations. Only Caucasian adults living in Nashville, Tennessee, USA were represented among the donors. Blood was obtained by leukapheresis, after which PBMCs were separated by Ficoll-Histopaque density gradient centrifugation and cryopreserved in liquid nitrogen vapor phase. Analytical flow cytometry was used to check the purity and quantity of each magnetically sorted T cell population. From each sorted fraction, genomic DNA was isolated and quantified by UV absorbance on a Nanodrop 2000c.

The sample was naive CD8+ T cells sorted from blood. The label giving this sample's cell subset or site can be read as: CD45RA+CCR7+. This chain is built from TRBV6-6 and TRBJ2-2, with the D gene call left open. This TCR was recovered from a man aged 18-30 years in good health. The DNA is as follows: TGTGCCAGCAGTTACGTGGCAGTACCCGACACCGGGGAGCTGTTTTTT. Its protein is CASSYVAVPDTGELFF.